A single sample gave rise to the 28 T cell receptor beta chains below, sequenced in a study of CD8+CD57+ T cells in acquired aplastic anemia. Flow cytometry had shown expanded CD8+CD57+ cells in the patients chosen for sequencing. It was genomic DNA that served as the template for profiling TCR beta VDJ and CDR3. TCRdb called the reads again in MiXCR, with one record for every CDR3 protein. The sample shows about 98,000 distinct CDR3 sequences, roughly two thirds of them seen only once. The specimen sequenced was sorted CD4+, CD8+, or CD8+CD57+ T cells (not recorded which) from PBMCs. Receptors were obtained from a human donor with aplastic anemia.

This sequence joins TRBV6-1 and TRBJ1-6; D not certain. Germline CDR1 and CDR2: MNHNS and SASEGT. The V end lost 6 bases, the J end lost 0 bases, and 12 bases lay between the germline ends. CDR3 length: 16 amino acids. CDR3 coding DNA: TGTGCCAGCAGCCCCACCGTTTACTCCTATAATTCACCCCTCCACTTT. Amino acid sequence: CASSPTVYSYNSPLHF.

The V gene is TRBV2, the J gene TRBJ2-3, with 8 bases matching TRBD1. CDR3 length: 12 residues. Germline-derived CDR1 and CDR2 are SNHLY and FYNNEI. After removal of 7 bases from V and 8 bases from J, the junction contained 5 bases not matched to a gene. The DNA of the CDR3 is TGTGCCAGCACCGGACAGGGAATTACGCAGTATTTT. Its translation: CASTGQGITQYF.

The sample holds a few counts of this clonotype. This chain connects TRBV20-1 to TRBJ1-2, with D unclear. The CDR3 has 11 residues. The germline gives CDR1 DFQATT, CDR2 SNEGSKA (reference sequence). The CDR3 protein is CISDGSYGYTF. In DNA, the CDR3 is TGCATCTCCGACGGATCCTATGGCTACACCTTC.

The chain couples TRBV7-2 to TRBJ2-1, with unresolved D. V was shortened by 7 bases and J by 0 bases, with 7 bases between the two germline ends. Looked up from germline, CDR1 is SGHTA and CDR2 is FQGNSA. This CDR3 region has 13 residues. This CDR3 is CASTTFSYNEQFF. The DNA of the CDR3 is TGTGCCAGCACCACTTTCTCCTACAATGAGCAGTTCTTC.

As concerns this clonotype: This may be a read error, as it is one base from a much larger clone. The chain uses TRBV20-1 and TRBJ1-1; unclear D gene. Germline loops: CDR1 DFQATT, CDR2 SNEGSKA (reference sequence). The CDR3 consists of 11 residues. The CDR3: CGAREATEAFF. CDR3 nucleotide sequence: TGCGGTGCTAGAGAGGCCACTGAGGCTTTCTTT.

The rearrangement links TRBV15 to TRBJ2-1; D remains ambiguous. V was trimmed by 0 bases and J by 0 bases, leaving 6 bases between them. Germline CDR1 reads LNHNV; CDR2 reads YYDKDF (reference sequence). CDR3 length: 15 residues. Written as DNA, the CDR3 is TGTGCCACCAGCAGAGAAGCGAGCTCCTACAATGAGCAGTTCTTC. Its translation is CATSREASSYNEQFF.

The gene calls are TRBV2 and TRBJ2-1; the D gene is possibly TRBD2 (5 bases). V was pared by 4 bases and J by 3 bases, with 10 bases between. The CDR3 runs 14 residues. Germline V gene sequence: CDR1 SNHLY, CDR2 FYNNEI. The chain's CDR3 is CASSARGFYNEQFF. CDR3 in DNA: TGTGCCAGCAGTGCTCGAGGGTTCTACAATGAGCAGTTCTTC.

The J gene is TRBJ1-1, the V gene TRBV7-9; no firm D call. This CDR3 is built from 11 residues. Per the germline V gene, CDR1 is SEHNR and CDR2 is FQNEAQ (reference sequence). Deletions cut 10 bases from V and 7 bases from J, with 13 bases between. The CDR3 protein is CAIPGSGEAFF. The CDR3 coding sequence is TGTGCCATCCCGGGGAGCGGTGAAGCTTTCTTT.

This sequence joins TRBV7-8 and TRBJ2-7; 8 bases match TRBD1. This CDR3 comprises 16 residues. Unmatched junction bases numbered 7, after V lost 2 bases and J lost 1 base. Germline V gives CDR1 SGHVS, CDR2 FQNEAQ. The CDR3 DNA reads as TGTGCCAGCAGCTTAAAACCCAGGGGGCAGTCCTACGAGCAGTACTTC. Translated, it gives CASSLKPRGQSYEQYF.

This clonotype appeared once. The J gene is TRBJ1-4, the V gene TRBV7-9, with D unresolved. Per germline, CDR1 SEHNR and CDR2 FQNEAQ (reference sequence). Trimming took 1 base from V and 7 from J, leaving 4 bases between them. CDR3 length equals 12 residues. The CDR3 DNA is TGTGCCAGCAGCTTAGGGGTTGAAAAACTGTTTTTT. It specifies CASSLGVEKLFF.

The chain joins TRBV20-1 to TRBJ2-3, with D perhaps matching TRBD2 (6 bases). V shed 3 bases and J shed 2 bases, with 15 bases lying between them. The CDR3 totals 15 residues. From germline, CDR1 is DFQATT and CDR2 SNEGSKA (reference sequence). CDR3 sequence: CSARRLGSPTDTQYF. The CDR3, as DNA: TGCAGTGCTAGGCGACTAGGGAGTCCCACAGATACGCAGTATTTT.

This clonotype was recorded once. This chain uses TRBV24-1 with TRBJ1-5; TRBD1 might be the D (6 bases). This CDR3 is built from 13 residues. The V end was cut by 8 bases, the J end by 3 bases, with 10 bases between. The V gene's germline CDR1 is KGHDR and CDR2 SFDVKD. The CDR3 here is CATKGQSNQPQHF. The CDR3 DNA reads TGTGCCACCAAGGGACAATCCAATCAGCCCCAGCATTTT.

This clonotype was counted between two and nine times. The chain has TRBV2 and TRBJ2-3; D might be TRBD2 (6 bases). CDR1 and CDR2 from the germline V gene are SNHLY and FYNNEI. CDR3 length: 14 residues. Trimming shortened V by 5 bases and J by 1 base, and 10 bases separated the two germline ends. The CDR3 loop is CASSTTGGTDTQYF. The DNA of the CDR3 is TGTGCCAGCAGTACGACGGGAGGCACAGATACGCAGTATTTT.

The J gene is TRBJ2-7, the V gene TRBV2; D not resolved. V lost 8 bases, J lost 2 bases, and 13 bases lay in between. The germline V gene encodes CDR1 SNHLY and CDR2 FYNNEI. This CDR3 region has 13 residues. CDR3 nucleotide sequence: TGTGCCAGCGATGAAGTCCCCACCTACGAGCAGTACTTC. Its protein is CASDEVPTYEQYF.

The count of this clonotype is one. This chain joins TRBV2 and TRBJ2-1; D might be TRBD1 or TRBD2, each matching 5 bases. Trimming left V 2 bases short and J 9 bases short, with 11 bases between. The CDR3 length is 13 residues. CDR1 SNHLY and CDR2 FYNNEI come from the germline V gene. CDR3 sequence reads: CASSEFVGVEQFF. The CDR3 DNA follows: TGTGCCAGCAGTGAATTTGTGGGGGTTGAGCAGTTCTTC.

The V gene is TRBV11-1, the J gene TRBJ2-7; TRBD1 agrees at 7 bases. The CDR3 contains 15 residues. Per the germline V gene, CDR1 is SGHAT and CDR2 is FQDESV (reference sequence). V lost 2 bases and J lost 0; bases outside the gene matches: 4. The CDR3 reads CASSLKGQRSYEQYF. In DNA form, the CDR3 reads TGTGCCAGCAGCTTAAAGGGACAGCGCTCCTACGAGCAGTACTTC. The whole variable domain, remainder taken from reference TRBV11-1 and TRBJ2-7, is EAEVAQSPRYKITEKSQAVAFWCDPISGHATLYWYRQILGQGPELLVQFQDESVVDDSQLPKDRFSAERLKGVDSTLKIQPAELGDSAMYLCASSLKGQRSYEQYFGPGTRLTVT.

The chain recombines TRBV14 with TRBJ1-6, with 8 bases that match TRBD1. J gave up 10 bases and V 4 bases, and 9 bases lay outside the gene matches. The germline gives CDR1 SGHDN, CDR2 FVKESK. The CDR3 has 15 residues. The CDR3 is CASSLRGPGGSPLHF. The CDR3 DNA reads TGTGCCAGCAGCCTCAGGGGGCCTGGGGGGTCACCCCTCCACTTT.

There are many counts of this clonotype. This chain connects TRBV9 to TRBJ2-1; 7 bases are shared with TRBD2. Germline V gives CDR1 SGDLS, CDR2 YYNGEE. The CDR3 is made up of 12 amino acids. With V trimmed by 0 bases and J by 10 bases, 1 base remained unmatched. CDR3 nucleotide sequence: TGTGCCAGCAGCGTAGGGGGAGGGGAGCAGTTCTTC. Amino acid sequence: CASSVGGGEQFF.

This chain joins TRBV6-1 and TRBJ2-7, with TRBD1 matching over 8 bases. V gave up 6 bases and J gave up 5 bases; unmatched junction bases: 9. The CDR3 has 14 residues. Germline V lookup: CDR1 MNHNS, CDR2 SASEGT. CDR3: CASSRTGKVNEQYF. The CDR3, as DNA: TGTGCCAGCAGCCGGACAGGGAAGGTGAACGAGCAGTACTTC.

This clonotype was observed a handful of times. The chain links TRBV7-8 to TRBJ1-1; D is ambiguous. Germline-derived CDR1 and CDR2 are SGHVS and FQNEAQ. Trimming cost V 5 bases and J 7 bases, with 11 bases left between them. The CDR3 is 12 residues long. The CDR3 spells CASSQLKGEAFF. DNA for the CDR3: TGTGCCAGCAGCCAACTGAAGGGTGAAGCTTTCTTT.

The chain links TRBV12-5 to TRBJ1-5; a weak D match, TRBD1 (6 bases). The CDR3 has 16 residues. With 5 bases removed from V and 4 bases from J, the gap between germline ends came to 18 bases. Germline V gene data show CDR1 as LGHNT and CDR2 as FRNRAP. The CDR3 DNA reads TGTGCTAGTGGTCGGGGGGAGGGGGGACATAATCAGCCCCAGCATTTT. Encoded protein: CASGRGEGGHNQPQHF.

The genes are TRBV7-8 and TRBJ2-7; D remains ambiguous. The CDR3 is 12 residues long. Germline CDR1 and CDR2: SGHVS and FQNEAQ. With 1 base removed from V and 5 bases from J, the gap between germline ends came to 6 bases. The CDR3 loop is CASSLVGDEQYF. The CDR3 bases are TGTGCCAGCAGCTTAGTCGGCGACGAGCAGTACTTC. The whole variable domain, remainder taken from reference TRBV7-8 and TRBJ2-7, is GAGVSQSPRYKVAKRGQDVALRCDPISGHVSLFWYQQALGQGPEFLTYFQNEAQLDKSGLPSDRFFAERPEGSVSTLKIQRTQQEDSAVYLCASSLVGDEQYFGPGTRLTVT.

J is TRBJ1-4 and V is TRBV19; tentative D call: TRBD1 (6 bases). Germline V CDR1 and CDR2: LNHDA, SQIVND (reference sequence). With 6 bases removed from V and 7 bases from J, the gap between germline ends came to 18 bases. The CDR3 covers 15 residues. CDR3 DNA sequence: TGTGCCAGTAGCCCCGGGACATTCGCGATTGAAAAACTGTTTTTT. Its translation: CASSPGTFAIEKLFF. Combining the CDR3 with reference TRBV19 and TRBJ1-4 gives the whole variable domain DGGITQSPKYLFRKEGQNVTLSCEQNLNHDAMYWYRQDPGQGLRLIYYSQIVNDFQKGDIAEGYSVSREKKESFPLTVTSAQKNPTAFYLCASSPGTFAIEKLFFGSGTQLSVL.

The V and J genes are TRBV2 and TRBJ1-1; D not certain. Trimming pared 6 bases from V and 6 bases from J, leaving 20 bases between. Germline-derived CDR1 and CDR2 are SNHLY and FYNNEI. This CDR3 comprises 15 residues. CDR3 DNA: TGTGCCAGCAGGCCATCGGAACAAACGGGCGCTGAAGCTTTCTTT. Amino acid sequence: CASRPSEQTGAEAFF.

This clonotype was found a few times. The rearrangement links TRBV11-1 to TRBJ2-1; 14 positions match TRBD2. V shed 5 bases and J 7 bases; nucleotides not matched to a gene: 13. CDR3 length: 18 amino acids. Germline values: CDR1 SGHAT, CDR2 FQDESV (reference sequence). Written as DNA, the CDR3 is TGTGCCAGCAGCGCCCGACTAGCGGGAGGGCCGGTTCGGAATGAGCAGTTCTTC. Protein product: CASSARLAGGPVRNEQFF.

The rearrangement uses TRBV10-3 and TRBJ2-7, with a tentative D call TRBD1 (6 bases). Germline V gene data show CDR1 as ENHRY and CDR2 as SYGVKD. This CDR3 region has 12 residues. The V and J ends lost 6 bases and 8 bases respectively, with 14 bases between them. In DNA form, the CDR3 reads TGTGCCATCAGGGAGGACAGTCCCCAGCAGTACTTC. Its protein is CAIREDSPQQYF.

This clonotype is a singleton in its sample. This chain uses TRBV5-6 with TRBJ2-7; D possibly corresponds to TRBD1 (5 bases). CDR3 length equals 12 residues. Trimming left V 4 bases short and J 2 bases short, with 7 bases between. From germline, CDR1 is SGHDT and CDR2 YYEEEE. CDR3 region: CASSIQAYEQYF. The CDR3 DNA reads TGTGCCAGCAGCATACAGGCCTACGAGCAGTACTTC.

The V gene is TRBV10-2, the J gene TRBJ1-1; weak D call: TRBD1 (6 bases). V lost 5 bases and J lost 6, with 7 bases in between. CDR3 size: 11 residues. The germline gives CDR1 WSHSY, CDR2 SAAADI. The CDR3 reads CASSRQAEAFF. The CDR3 coding sequence is TGCGCCAGCAGTCGACAGGCTGAAGCTTTCTTT.